This T cell receptor (beta chain) was sequenced during a study of blood T cell repertoires in COVID-19. Per the original methods: Estimates of nucleated cell counts were drawn from the amplification of reference gene primers. Repertoires were generated with immunoSEQ multiplex PCR, while TCRdb's copy carries only in-frame clones and drops some. The DNA was the basis for D and trimming; V, J and clone size are from that table. The top ten clones hold roughly 8.7% of a sample with roughly 230,000 clones, 80% to 90% of them seen once. V was pared by 1 base and J by 4 bases, with 10 bases between. The length of the CDR3 is 14 residues. CDR1 is SGHNT and CDR2 is YENEEA in the germline V gene.

The rearrangement uses TRBV11-3 and TRBJ1-1; the D gene is possibly TRBD1 (5 bases). The TCR originated in a middle-aged man with active or convalescent COVID-19. Input material: peripheral blood. CDR3 DNA: TGTGCCAGCAGCTTAGCGTCGGGGGGCACTGAAGCTTTCTTT. Its protein product is CASSLASGGTEAFF. Full variable domain (rest looked up from reference TRBV11-3 and TRBJ1-1): EAGVVQSPRYKIIEKKQPVAFWCNPISGHNTLYWYLQNLGQGPELLIRYENEEAVDDSQLPKDRFSAERLKGVDSTLKIQPAELGDSAVYLCASSLASGGTEAFFGQGTRLTVV.